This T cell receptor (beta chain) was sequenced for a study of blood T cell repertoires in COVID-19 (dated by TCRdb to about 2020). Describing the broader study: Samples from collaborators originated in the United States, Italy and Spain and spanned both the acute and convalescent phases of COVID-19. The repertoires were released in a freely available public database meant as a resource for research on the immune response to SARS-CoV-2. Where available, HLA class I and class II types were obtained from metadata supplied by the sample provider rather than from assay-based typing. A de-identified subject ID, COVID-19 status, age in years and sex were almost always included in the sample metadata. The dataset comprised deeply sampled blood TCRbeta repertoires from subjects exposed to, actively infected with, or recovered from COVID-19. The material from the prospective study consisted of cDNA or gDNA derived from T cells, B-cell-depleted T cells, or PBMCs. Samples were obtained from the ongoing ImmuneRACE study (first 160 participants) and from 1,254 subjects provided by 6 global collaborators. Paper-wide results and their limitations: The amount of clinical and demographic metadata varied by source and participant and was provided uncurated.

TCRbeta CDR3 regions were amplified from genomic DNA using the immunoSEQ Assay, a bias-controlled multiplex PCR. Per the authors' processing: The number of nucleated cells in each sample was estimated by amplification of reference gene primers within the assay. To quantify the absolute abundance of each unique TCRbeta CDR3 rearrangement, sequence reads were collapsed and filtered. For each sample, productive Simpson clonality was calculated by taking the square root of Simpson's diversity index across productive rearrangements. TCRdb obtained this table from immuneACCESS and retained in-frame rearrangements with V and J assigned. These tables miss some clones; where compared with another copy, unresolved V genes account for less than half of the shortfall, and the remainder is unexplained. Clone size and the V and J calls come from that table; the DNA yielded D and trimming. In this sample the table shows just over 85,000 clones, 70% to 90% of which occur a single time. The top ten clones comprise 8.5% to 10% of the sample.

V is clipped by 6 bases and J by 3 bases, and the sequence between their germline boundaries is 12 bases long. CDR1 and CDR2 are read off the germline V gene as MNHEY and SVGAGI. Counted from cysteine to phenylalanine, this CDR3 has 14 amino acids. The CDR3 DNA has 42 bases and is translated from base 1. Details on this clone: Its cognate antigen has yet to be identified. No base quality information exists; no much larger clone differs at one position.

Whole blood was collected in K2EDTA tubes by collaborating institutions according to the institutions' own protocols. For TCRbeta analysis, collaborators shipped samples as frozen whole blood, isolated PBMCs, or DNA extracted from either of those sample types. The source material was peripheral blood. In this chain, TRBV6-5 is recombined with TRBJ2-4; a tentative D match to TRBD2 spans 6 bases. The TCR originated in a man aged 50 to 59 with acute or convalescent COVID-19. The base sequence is TGTGCCAGCAGGGCGACTAGAGACAAAAACATTCAGTACTTC. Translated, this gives CASRATRDKNIQYF.